These 5 T cell receptor beta chains originate from one sample sequenced in a study of cytomegalovirus exposure and HLA in healthy donors. Vbeta (60) and Jbeta (13) primers were used in the PCR. The assay was immunoSEQ multiplex PCR, and TCRdb's table has in-frame clones only and misses some. The table shows 120,000 to 150,000 clones, with more than 60% occurring only once. The sample was PBMCs. These receptor sequences come from a woman aged 60-70 years in good health and CMV-seronegative.

This CDR3 is CASGTVTGNTIYF. The CDR3 DNA follows: TGTGCCAGTGGGACAGTAACTGGAAACACCATATATTTT. The rearrangement joins TRBV19 to TRBJ1-3; 7 nucleotides align to TRBD1. This CDR3 has 13 amino acids. The germline gives CDR1 LNHDA, CDR2 SQIVND (reference sequence). Trimming at V came to 8 bases and at J to 2 bases, leaving 3 bases not matched to a gene.

The rearrangement uses TRBV7-2 and TRBJ1-1; 10 bases match TRBD1. The CDR3 is made up of 15 amino acids. The germline V gene encodes CDR1 SGHTA and CDR2 FQGNSA. V was clipped by 3 bases and J by 7 bases; unmatched bases: 8. The CDR3 sequence is CASSLGQGRDNEAFF. The CDR3 region has the DNA TGTGCCAGCAGCTTGGGACAGGGGCGGGATAATGAAGCTTTCTTT.

This chain joins TRBV19 and TRBJ1-6; maybe TRBD1 (5 bases). CDR1 and CDR2 from the germline V gene are LNHDA and SQIVND (reference sequence). CDR3 length equals 15 residues. V dropped 4 bases and J dropped 7 bases, with 14 bases sitting between them. The DNA of the CDR3 is TGTGCCAGTAGTACCCTCGGGGGGTTGAATTCACCCCTCCACTTT. This translates into CASSTLGGLNSPLHF.

The rearrangement joins TRBV5-6 to TRBJ2-5; 7 bases are a match to TRBD2. This CDR3 region has 16 residues. V lost 4 bases to trimming and J lost 4 bases; unmatched junction nucleotides: 13. Germline lookup yields CDR1 SGHDT and CDR2 YYEEEE. CDR3 bases: TGTGCCAGCAGCACCTGGGGAGGGTCACGGCCAGAGACCCAGTACTTC. Amino acids: CASSTWGGSRPETQYF.

The V and J genes are TRBV5-1 and TRBJ2-2; TRBD2 might be the D (7 bases). The CDR3 covers 16 residues. The ends were cut back, 0 bases at V and 4 bases at J, with 13 bases in the middle. Germline V gene lookup returns CDR1 SGHRS and CDR2 YFSETQ. CDR3 in amino acids: CASSLGGGAFTGELFF. The CDR3 nucleotides are TGCGCCAGCAGCTTGGGCGGGGGCGCGTTCACCGGGGAGCTGTTTTTT.